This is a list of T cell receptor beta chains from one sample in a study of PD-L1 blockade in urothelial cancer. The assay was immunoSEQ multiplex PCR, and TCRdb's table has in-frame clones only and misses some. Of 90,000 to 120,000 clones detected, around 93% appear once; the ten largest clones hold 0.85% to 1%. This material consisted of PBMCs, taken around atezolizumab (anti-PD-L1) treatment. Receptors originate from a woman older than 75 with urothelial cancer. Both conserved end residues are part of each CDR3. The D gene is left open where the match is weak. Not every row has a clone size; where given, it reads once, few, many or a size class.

CASSGTKGQGQTQYF | TGTGCCAGCAGCGGAACCAAGGGACAGGGCCAGACCCAGTACTTC | TRBD1 | TRBJ2-5 | TRBV27 | .
CASRPVRGNQPQHF | TGTGCCAGCAGGCCGGTGAGAGGCAATCAGCCCCAGCATTTT | . | TRBJ1-5 | TRBV27 | .
CATLDRRFAYTF | TGTGCCACCCTAGACCGACGTTTTGCCTACACCTTC | . | TRBJ1-2 | TRBV28 | .
CAISEPGTFGDINQPQHF | TGTGCCATCAGTGAGCCTGGGACGTTTGGGGACATAAATCAGCCCCAGCATTTT | . | TRBJ1-5 | TRBV10-3 | .
CASSVGTGGNQPQHF | TGCGCCAGCAGCGTCGGGACAGGGGGTAATCAGCCCCAGCATTTT | TRBD1 | TRBJ1-5 | TRBV5-1 | .
CASSMVPAGLVNNEQFF | TGTGCCAGTAGTATGGTTCCAGCGGGATTGGTTAACAATGAGCAGTTCTTC | TRBD2 | TRBJ2-1 | TRBV19 | .
CASSVGLTTYEQYF | TGTGCCAGTAGTGTGGGACTGACGACCTACGAGCAGTACTTC | . | TRBJ2-7 | TRBV19 | .
CATSRARGVTNTGELFF | TGTGCCACCAGCAGAGCCCGGGGGGTGACAAACACCGGGGAGCTGTTTTTT | TRBD2 | TRBJ2-2 | TRBV15 | .
CASSQEGKDQPQHF | TGTGCCAGCAGCCAGGAAGGAAAGGATCAGCCCCAGCATTTT | . | TRBJ1-5 | TRBV6-5 | few
CASWGQGRETQYF | TGTGCCAGTTGGGGACAGGGAAGAGAGACCCAGTACTTC | TRBD1 | TRBJ2-5 | TRBV27 | .
CASSFWGQGTDTQYF | TGCGCCAGCAGCTTTTGGGGACAGGGGACAGATACGCAGTATTTT | TRBD1 | TRBJ2-3 | TRBV5-1 | .
CASSTTGHLATNEKLFF | TGTGCCAGTAGTACAACGGGACACCTTGCAACTAATGAAAAACTGTTTTTT | . | TRBJ1-4 | TRBV19 | .
CASSLGRQRSDSYEQYF | TGTGCCAGCAGCTTAGGGAGACAGAGGAGCGACTCCTACGAGCAGTACTTC | . | TRBJ2-7 | TRBV7-8 | .
CASRPQGGAYEQYF | TGTGCCAGCAGACCACAGGGGGGGGCCTACGAGCAGTACTTC | . | TRBJ2-7 | TRBV28 | .
CASRGDTGANVLTF | TGCGCCAGCAGGGGGGACACTGGGGCCAACGTCCTGACTTTC | . | TRBJ2-6 | TRBV5-1 | .
CASRRGSGARGTGELFF | TGTGCCAGCAGGAGGGGATCAGGGGCCCGAGGCACCGGGGAGCTGTTTTTT | . | TRBJ2-2 | TRBV28 | .
CASSAFMNTEAFF | TGTGCCAGCAGCGCTTTTATGAACACTGAAGCTTTCTTT | . | TRBJ1-1 | TRBV9 | few
CSVARVNTEAFF | TGCAGCGTTGCCCGAGTGAACACTGAAGCTTTCTTT | . | TRBJ1-1 | TRBV29-1 | .
CASSSTGTRLVNGYTF | TGTGCCAGTAGTAGCACCGGGACACGGCTGGTGAACGGCTACACCTTC | . | TRBJ1-2 | TRBV19 | .
CAWSVKAGSGNTIYF | TGTGCCTGGAGTGTAAAGGCAGGCTCTGGAAACACCATATATTTT | . | TRBJ1-3 | TRBV30 | .
CASSQPGGKEGYGYTF | TGTGCCAGCAGCCAACCAGGGGGCAAAGAGGGCTATGGCTACACCTTC | TRBD1 | TRBJ1-2 | TRBV28 | .
CASTPGRGNRETQYF | TGCGCCAGCACCCCTGGGAGGGGGAACAGAGAGACCCAGTACTTC | . | TRBJ2-5 | TRBV5-1 | .
CASSGGLSSYEQYF | TGTGCCAGCAGCGGGGGACTTTCCTCCTACGAGCAGTACTTC | . | TRBJ2-7 | TRBV9 | .
CASSLRLGTSIFYEQFF | TGCGCCAGCAGCTTGAGATTAGGGACTAGTATTTTTTATGAGCAGTTCTTC | TRBD2 | TRBJ2-1 | TRBV5-1 | .
CAISDLSSGTGELFF | TGTGCCATCAGTGACCTGAGTAGCGGGACCGGGGAGCTGTTTTTT | TRBD2 | TRBJ2-2 | TRBV10-3 | .
CARRQGNQPQHF | TGTGCCAGGAGACAGGGGAATCAGCCCCAGCATTTT | . | TRBJ1-5 | TRBV21-1 | .
CASSSSLHTQYF | TGTGCCAGCAGCTCTAGTTTGCATACGCAGTATTTT | . | TRBJ2-3 | TRBV11-2 | once
CASSRDRVPKTQYF | TGTGCCAGTAGTAGGGACAGGGTCCCGAAGACCCAGTACTTC | TRBD1 | TRBJ2-5 | TRBV19 | once
CASSLDLGGTEKLFF | TGTGCCAGCAGCTTAGATCTGGGAGGAACTGAAAAACTGTTTTTT | . | TRBJ1-4 | TRBV7-9 | .
CASSEARGLNTEAFF | TGTGCCAGCAGTGAGGCCAGGGGGCTGAACACTGAAGCTTTCTTT | TRBD1 | TRBJ1-1 | TRBV2 | .
CASISRVKTQYF | TGTGCCAGCATTAGCAGGGTGAAGACCCAGTACTTC | . | TRBJ2-5 | TRBV27 | .
CASSGTSGTYEQYF | TGTGCCAGCAGCGGGACTAGCGGAACCTACGAGCAGTACTTC | TRBD2 | TRBJ2-7 | TRBV7-2 | .
CASSSSRGNEQFF | TGTGCCAGCTCATCAAGCAGAGGCAATGAGCAGTTCTTC | . | TRBJ2-1 | TRBV18 | .
CASSSGQGRDLLHQPQHF | TGTGCCAGCAGCTCCGGACAGGGGAGAGACCTTTTGCATCAGCCCCAGCATTTT | TRBD1 | TRBJ1-5 | TRBV7-9 | .
CSAPVAETQYF | TGCAGTGCGCCGGTTGCGGAGACCCAGTACTTC | . | TRBJ2-5 | TRBV20-1 | .
CASSGGGQGGTEAFF | TGTGCCAGCAGTGGAGGTGGGCAGGGTGGCACTGAAGCTTTCTTT | . | TRBJ1-1 | TRBV6-1 | .
CASSFSGSSINEQFF | TGCGCCAGCAGCTTTAGCGGGAGTAGTATCAATGAGCAGTTCTTC | TRBD2 | TRBJ2-1 | TRBV5-1 | .
CASRLTPGHRTGELFF | TGTGCCAGCAGACTCACCCCGGGACACCGGACCGGGGAGCTGTTTTTT | . | TRBJ2-2 | TRBV27 | .
CASSLPNQPQHF | TGTGCCAGCAGTCTCCCCAATCAGCCCCAGCATTTT | . | TRBJ1-5 | TRBV25-1 | .
CASSLGEGGVQTQYF | TGTGCCAGCAGTTTAGGGGAGGGGGGCGTTCAGACCCAGTACTTC | . | TRBJ2-5 | TRBV28 | .
CASSDRSGPNQPQHF | TGTGCCAGCAGTGATCGAAGCGGGCCAAATCAGCCCCAGCATTTT | . | TRBJ1-5 | TRBV2 | .
CASSVASGGEKLFF | TGTGCCAGCAGCGTAGCGTCAGGGGGCGAGAAACTGTTTTTT | TRBD1 | TRBJ1-4 | TRBV9 | .
CASSKAGEPDTQYF | TGTGCCAGCAGCAAAGCCGGAGAGCCAGATACGCAGTATTTT | . | TRBJ2-3 | TRBV21-1 | .
CASSMGEAASTDTQYF | TGCGCCAGCAGCATGGGGGAGGCAGCAAGCACAGATACGCAGTATTTT | . | TRBJ2-3 | TRBV5-1 | .
CASCWDSNEKLFF | TGCGCCAGCTGTTGGGACAGTAATGAAAAACTGTTTTTT | TRBD1 | TRBJ1-4 | TRBV5-1 | .
CASSKLEGDSPLHF | TGTGCCAGCAGTAAACTTGAGGGGGATTCACCCCTCCACTTT | . | TRBJ1-6 | TRBV6-1 | .
CASLKDGGGSYNEQFF | TGTGCCAGCCTGAAGGACGGCGGGGGCTCCTACAATGAGCAGTTCTTC | TRBD2 | TRBJ2-1 | TRBV7-2 | .
CASKGQMNTEAFF | TGTGCCAGCAAGGGACAGATGAACACTGAAGCTTTCTTT | TRBD1 | TRBJ1-1 | TRBV2 | .
CASSPLPAADTQYF | TGTGCCAGCTCACCACTGCCGGCAGCGGATACGCAGTATTTT | . | TRBJ2-3 | TRBV18 | .
CAIQTENEQFF | TGTGCCATCCAAACTGAGAATGAGCAGTTCTTC | . | TRBJ2-1 | TRBV10-3 | .
CASSEVYRGHEQYF | TGTGCCAGCAGTGAAGTGTACAGGGGCCACGAGCAGTACTTC | TRBD1 | TRBJ2-7 | TRBV6-1 | few
CASTPGLALYNEQFF | TGTGCCAGTACCCCGGGACTAGCGTTGTACAATGAGCAGTTCTTC | TRBD2 | TRBJ2-1 | TRBV19 | .
CASSLGGPLAGGGVTQYF | TGCGCCAGCAGCTTGGGGGGGCCTTTAGCGGGAGGAGGAGTTACGCAGTATTTT | TRBD2 | TRBJ2-3 | TRBV5-1 | .